This TCR beta chain came from a study of response to subunit inactivated influenza vaccine. TCRdb called the RT-PCR reads again in MiXCR, with one record for every CDR3 protein. The sample has about 540,000 distinct CDR3 sequences, approximately 20% seen once. From germline, CDR1 is MDHEN and CDR2 SYDVKM. The V end lost 3 bases, the J end lost 5 bases, and 13 bases lay between the germline ends. The CDR3 has 14 residues. This clonotype appeared many times. These data also featured in a second study, about T cells expressing NK-cell markers. From that study: UMIs were included in TCR beta cDNA generated by 5'RACE template switching. Questions lingered over whether expanded NKG2C+ T cell clones were HCMV-specific.

This rearrangement joins TRBV28 to TRBJ1-2; D is possibly TRBD1 (6 bases). Source: CD4+ T cells sorted from PBMCs, taken 11 to 12 days after vaccination. The source of this sequence is a man aged 50-59 years who received an inactivated influenza vaccine. The CDR3 is CASSFRGAFYGYTF. The CDR3 DNA sequence: TGTGCCAGCAGTTTTCGGGGGGCCTTTTATGGCTACACCTTC.